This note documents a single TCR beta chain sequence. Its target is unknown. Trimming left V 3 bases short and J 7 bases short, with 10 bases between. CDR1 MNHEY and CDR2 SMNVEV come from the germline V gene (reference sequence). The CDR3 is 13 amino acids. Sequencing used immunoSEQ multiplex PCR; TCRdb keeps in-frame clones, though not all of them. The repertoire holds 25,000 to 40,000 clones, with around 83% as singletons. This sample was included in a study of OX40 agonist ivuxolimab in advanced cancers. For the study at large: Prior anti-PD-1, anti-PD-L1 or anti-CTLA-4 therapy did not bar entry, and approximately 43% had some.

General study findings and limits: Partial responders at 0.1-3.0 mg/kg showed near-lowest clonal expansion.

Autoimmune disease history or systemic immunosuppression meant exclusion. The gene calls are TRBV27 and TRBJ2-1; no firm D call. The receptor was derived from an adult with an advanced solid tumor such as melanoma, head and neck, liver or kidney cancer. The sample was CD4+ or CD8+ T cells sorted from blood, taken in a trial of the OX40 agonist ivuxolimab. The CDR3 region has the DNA TGTGCCAGCAGTTTCAAACATGATAATGAGCAGTTCTTC. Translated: CASSFKHDNEQFF.